Shown below are 3 T cell receptor beta chains from a single sample sequenced in a study of shared clonotypes between healthy human individuals. The protocol was immunoSEQ multiplex PCR, while the TCRdb copy is restricted to in-frame clones and leaves out a portion. The data contain about 1 million clones, 65% to 75% of them singletons. The sample taken for sequencing was memory CD4+ T cells sorted from blood. As for subset: CD45RA-negative fraction. The receptors were gathered from a man younger than 30 in good health.

The chain uses TRBV30 and TRBJ1-2; D is uncertain. Germline V CDR1 and CDR2: GTSNPN, SVGIG (reference sequence). CDR3 length equals 12 residues. V was cut by 0 bases and J by 14 bases, with 16 bases left in between. The CDR3 here is CAWSVATNLRTF. The DNA of the CDR3 is TGTGCCTGGAGTGTGGCGACGAACCTCCGGACCTTC.

This clone turned up a few times. The CDR3, as DNA: TGTGCCAGCAGCCTTACAGGACTGGTAGCCAAAAACATTCAGTACTTC. Its translation is CASSLTGLVAKNIQYF. The rearrangement joins TRBV7-9 to TRBJ2-4; D tentatively fits TRBD1 or TRBD2 (5 bases each). Between the trimmed V and J ends, which lost 5 bases and 0 bases, there was a span of 14 bases. The germline V gene has CDR1 SEHNR and CDR2 FQNEAQ (reference sequence). This CDR3 region has 16 residues.

The V gene is TRBV19, the J gene TRBJ1-5; D uncertain. CDR1 is LNHDA and CDR2 is SQIVND in the germline V gene (reference sequence). V lost 6 bases to trimming and J lost 9 bases, with 15 bases between them. The CDR3 has 13 amino acids. This CDR3 reads CASRSGSPGPQHF. The CDR3 region has the DNA TGTGCCAGTAGATCGGGAAGCCCAGGGCCCCAGCATTTT.